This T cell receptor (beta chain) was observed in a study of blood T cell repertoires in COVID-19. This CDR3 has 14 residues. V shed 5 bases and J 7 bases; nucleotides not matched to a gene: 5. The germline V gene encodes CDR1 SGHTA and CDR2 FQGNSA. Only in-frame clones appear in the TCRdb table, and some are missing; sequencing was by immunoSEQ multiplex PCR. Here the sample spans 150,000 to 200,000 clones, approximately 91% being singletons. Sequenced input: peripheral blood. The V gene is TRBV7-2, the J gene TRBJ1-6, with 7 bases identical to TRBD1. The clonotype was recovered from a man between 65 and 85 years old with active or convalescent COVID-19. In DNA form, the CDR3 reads TGTGCCAGCAGCATAGGACAGGCCAATTCACCCCTCCACTTT. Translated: CASSIGQANSPLHF.